Below, 17 T cell receptor beta chains from the same sample are listed, as sequenced in a study of T-cell memory formation after mild COVID-19. MiXCR was run by TCRdb on the 5' RACE reads, yielding one entry per CDR3 protein. The sample shows about 560,000 distinct CDR3 sequences, less than 25% of them seen only once. Material: PBMCs or a T cell subset sorted from them (not recorded which). These receptor sequences come from an adult woman who had mild COVID-19 (a few samples of this study predate the infection). Cell type and time point are not known.

Only a few counts were recorded for this clonotype. The rearrangement uses TRBV27 and TRBJ2-4; D is possibly TRBD2 (6 bases). Germline CDR1 and CDR2: MNHEY and SMNVEV (reference sequence). Trimming cost V 1 base and J 2 bases, with 9 bases left between them. The CDR3 has 15 residues. The CDR3 DNA is TGTGCCAGCAGTTTATACGGGAGATCCAAAAACATTCAGTACTTC. Amino acids: CASSLYGRSKNIQYF.

The rearrangement links TRBV6-6 to TRBJ2-1; TRBD2 is a possible D gene (6 bases). Germline lookup yields CDR1 MNHNY and CDR2 SVGAGI (reference sequence). Trimming pared 4 bases from V and 9 bases from J, leaving 7 bases between. CDR3 length: 11 residues. In DNA form, the CDR3 reads TGTGCCAGCAGTTGGGAGGTTGAGCAGTTCTTC. Residues: CASSWEVEQFF.

This clonotype was detected only a few times. This chain uses TRBV6-6 with TRBJ2-5; D is undetermined. The CDR3 loop spans 14 amino acids. From germline, CDR1 is MNHNY and CDR2 SVGAGI (reference sequence). The V and J ends lost 7 bases and 1 base respectively, with 13 bases between them. The CDR3 coding sequence is TGTGCCAGCACCTCCGTAAGAATCCAAGAGACCCAGTACTTC. Residues: CASTSVRIQETQYF.

The rearrangement joins TRBV28 to TRBJ2-3, with 16 bases that match TRBD2. J was trimmed by 4 bases and V by 3 bases; bases with no gene match: 19. CDR3 size: 22 residues. The germline V gene has CDR1 MDHEN and CDR2 SYDVKM. The CDR3 bases are TGTGCCAGCAGTTTGCCCACCCCGGGACTAGCGGGAGGGCCCTATCACGCAGATACGCAGTATTTT. This codes for CASSLPTPGLAGGPYHADTQYF.

J is TRBJ1-5 and V is TRBV20-1; D is possibly TRBD1 (5 bases). The CDR3 covers 15 residues. Germline CDR1 and CDR2: DFQATT and SNEGSKA (reference sequence). Deletions cut 0 bases from V and 7 bases from J, with 16 bases between. As DNA, the CDR3 is TGCAGTGCTAGAGATCAGGGACGTCAGCAGCAGCCCCAGCATTTT. Translation: CSARDQGRQQQPQHF.

The chain has TRBV11-2 and TRBJ2-5; perhaps D is TRBD1 or TRBD2 (6 bases each). Per the germline V gene, CDR1 is SGHAT and CDR2 is FQNNGV. This CDR3 comprises 15 residues. V was clipped by 4 bases and J by 5 bases, with 17 bases between them. The CDR3 sequence: CASSSWTVRGETQYF. The CDR3 nucleotides read TGTGCCAGCAGCTCATGGACAGTCCGGGGGGAGACCCAGTACTTC.

The chain is built from TRBV5-4 and TRBJ2-2; D is unclear. Germline CDR1 and CDR2: SGHNT and YYREEE (reference sequence). V was trimmed by 0 bases and J by 7 bases, leaving 7 bases between them. The CDR3 spans 13 residues. Here the CDR3 reads CASSLVTGGELFF. Here the CDR3 DNA reads TGTGCCAGCAGCTTGGTGACCGGCGGGGAGCTGTTTTTT. The entire variable domain, with the rest obtained from reference TRBV5-4 and TRBJ2-2, is as follows: ETGVTQSPTHLIKTRGQQVTLRCSSQSGHNTVSWYQQALGQGPQFIFQYYREEENGRGNFPPRFSGLQFPNYSSELNVNALELDDSALYLCASSLVTGGELFFGEGSRLTVL.

This clonotype was picked up a small number of times. This chain uses TRBV5-1 with TRBJ2-5; 14 nucleotides agree with TRBD2. The CDR3 loop spans 18 amino acids. The junction had 5 bases not matched to a gene; V was cut back by 0 bases and J by 1 base. The germline gives CDR1 SGHRS, CDR2 YFSETQ. CDR3 protein: CASSLAGLAGGSQETQYF. The CDR3 region has the DNA TGCGCCAGCAGCTTGGCAGGACTAGCGGGGGGATCCCAAGAGACCCAGTACTTC.

This clonotype was counted a few times. V usage is TRBV10-3 and J usage is TRBJ2-7; D possibly corresponds to TRBD2 (6 bases). V lost 5 bases and J 1 base, leaving 12 bases between the germline ends. Looked up from germline, CDR1 is ENHRY and CDR2 is SYGVKD. The CDR3 extends over 14 amino acids. CDR3 amino acids: CAISQVADSYEQYF. The DNA for the CDR3 is TGTGCCATCAGTCAGGTAGCGGATTCCTACGAGCAGTACTTC.

V is TRBV20-1 and J is TRBJ1-1; D is undetermined. Germline CDR1 is DFQATT and CDR2 is SNEGSKA (reference sequence). This CDR3 has 16 amino acids. The germline V and J ends were trimmed by 2 bases and 5 bases, with 21 bases remaining between them. The CDR3 coding sequence is TGCAGTGCTAGAACAATCCCCGGGGAGGGTAGTACTGAAGCTTTCTTT. It encodes CSARTIPGEGSTEAFF.

This clonotype was found many times. This chain links TRBV7-8 with TRBJ2-5; tentative D call: TRBD2 (6 bases). The CDR3 length is 13 residues. From germline, CDR1 is SGHVS and CDR2 FQNEAQ. Trimming shortened V by 2 bases and J by 7 bases, and 11 bases separated the two germline ends. The CDR3 is CASSLRQGGTQYF. The CDR3 DNA is TGTGCCAGCAGCTTACGGCAGGGAGGGACCCAGTACTTC.

On this clonotype itself: The CDR3 carries no conserved terminal phenylalanine or tryptophan, so it likely arises from a read error. This sequence joins TRBV10-3 and TRBJ2-5; D might be TRBD2 (5 bases). The CDR3 length is 14 residues. V lost 10 bases and J 5 bases, leaving 20 bases between the germline ends. CDR1 ENHRY and CDR2 SYGVKD come from the germline V gene. The CDR3: CATSSAGRIETQYL. CDR3 in DNA: TGTGCCACCTCTTCGGCGGGCAGAATCGAGACCCAGTACTTA.

This clonotype was seen at least ten times. The gene calls are TRBV27 and TRBJ1-2; D is uncertain. The V end lost 6 bases, the J end lost 2 bases, and 7 bases lay between the germline ends. CDR3 length: 12 residues. Germline CDR1 reads MNHEY; CDR2 reads SMNVEV (reference sequence). CDR3 region: CASRQGNYGYTF. CDR3 coding DNA: TGTGCCAGCAGACAAGGGAACTATGGCTACACCTTC.

The chain couples TRBV11-3 to TRBJ2-3; the match to TRBD2 covers 11 bases. Germline lookup yields CDR1 SGHNT and CDR2 YENEEA. The CDR3 length is 16 residues. Trimming removed 1 base from V and 2 bases from J; junction bases left unmatched: 2. CDR3 bases: TGTGCCAGCAGCTTAGGTAGCGGGAGGGACACAGATACGCAGTATTTT. Translating gives CASSLGSGRDTDTQYF.

The chain has TRBV5-1 and TRBJ1-6; D is uncertain. CDR3 length: 16 amino acids. V gave up 0 bases and J gave up 0 bases, with 7 bases separating them. Germline V gene data show CDR1 as SGHRS and CDR2 as YFSETQ. DNA of the CDR3: TGCGCCAGCAGCTTGGACGTCAGCTCCTATAATTCACCCCTCCACTTT. Encoded protein: CASSLDVSSYNSPLHF.

The chain links TRBV20-1 to TRBJ1-6, with TRBD1 matching 9 bases. The CDR3 has 16 residues. In germline, CDR1 is DFQATT, CDR2 SNEGSKA (reference sequence). The trim removed 5 bases at V and 4 bases at J, leaving 9 bases unmatched. The CDR3 reads CSAFTGGPFYNSPLHF. CDR3 sequence (DNA): TGCAGTGCTTTTACAGGGGGCCCTTTTTATAATTCACCCCTCCACTTT.

This clonotype has just a few counts. J is TRBJ1-4 and V is TRBV7-2, with D possibly matching TRBD1 (5 bases). CDR1 is SGHTA, CDR2 FQGNSA, per germline. V gave up 5 bases and J gave up 7 bases, with 11 bases separating them. The CDR3 is 13 residues long. CDR3 DNA sequence: TGTGCCAGCAGCACGGTTAGGGGTGAAAAACTGTTTTTT. Translating gives CASSTVRGEKLFF.